The 26 T cell receptor beta chains reported below all come from one sample, sequenced in a study of T cell responses to AZD1222 COVID-19 vaccine (dated by TCRdb to the early 2020s). The receptor library was made with the immunoSEQ multiplex PCR assay. Here the immuneACCESS table is served through TCRdb, limited to in-frame sequences with V and J called. Missing clones are a known gap in these copies; in checked studies unresolved V genes cover under half, and the rest lacks a known reason. The sample yields approximately 120,000 clones; around 90% were counted once. The ten top clones hold approximately 4.7% of the sample. In light of the paper, this sample's time point label describes: baseline before first vaccination. The input for sequencing was peripheral blood, taken on day 0 of AZD1222 vaccination. These TCRs come from an adult in good health.

The genes are TRBV7-2 and TRBJ2-3; D not certain. This CDR3 region has 14 residues. V was cut by 2 bases and J by 0 bases, with 6 bases left in between. Looked up from germline, CDR1 is SGHTA and CDR2 is FQGNSA. The CDR3 nucleotides read TGTGCCAGCAGCTTATACCCTAGCACAGATACGCAGTATTTT. This sequence encodes CASSLYPSTDTQYF. The full variable domain, its missing parts supplied by reference TRBV7-2 and TRBJ2-3, is GAGVSQSPSNKVTEKGKDVELRCDPISGHTALYWYRQSLGQGLEFLIYFQGNSAPDKSGLPSDRFSAERTGGSVSTLTIQRTQQEDSAVYLCASSLYPSTDTQYFGPGTRLTVL.

J is TRBJ1-2 and V is TRBV5-5; D is unresolved. Trimming removed 6 bases from V and 8 bases from J, with 20 bases in between. This CDR3 comprises 14 residues. CDR1 and CDR2 (germline): SGHKS, YYEKEE (reference sequence). CDR3 loop: CASTPGGFLGGYTF. In nucleotides, the CDR3 is TGTGCCAGCACTCCGGGAGGATTTTTGGGCGGCTACACCTTC.

This sequence joins TRBV27 and TRBJ1-6; D call uncertain. Trimming shortened V by 1 base and J by 9 bases, and 13 bases separated the two germline ends. Germline V CDR1 and CDR2: MNHEY, SMNVEV (reference sequence). This CDR3 has 15 residues. The CDR3 DNA sequence: TGTGCCAGCAGTTTATTACTGGGGTCAAGTTCACCCCTCCACTTT. Its protein is CASSLLLGSSSPLHF.

This chain uses TRBV21-1 with TRBJ1-2; the D call TRBD1 from the table was never checked on the DNA. TRBV21-1 corresponds to a pseudogene. The CDR3 runs to 17 residues. CDR3 coding DNA: TGTGCCAGCAGCCCAAAAATTGGGAGAGGGGGTGTCTATGGCTACACCTTC. Amino acid sequence: CASSPKIGRGGVYGYTF.

The rearrangement links TRBV10-1 to TRBJ2-1, with TRBD2 matching 7 bases. J was trimmed by 9 bases and V by 4 bases; bases with no gene match: 6. The CDR3 runs to 13 residues. Germline loops: CDR1 WNHNN, CDR2 SYGVQD (reference sequence). The CDR3 bases are TGCGCCAGCAGTGCGCGGGAGCGGAGTGAGCAGTTCTTC. Translated, it gives CASSARERSEQFF.

The chain uses TRBV27 and TRBJ1-1; D unclear. The CDR3 consists of 14 residues. CDR1 and CDR2 from the germline V gene are MNHEY and SMNVEV (reference sequence). V was pared by 3 bases and J by 0 bases, with 8 bases between. The CDR3 DNA reads TGTGCCAGCAGTTTGGCTGGGATGAACACTGAAGCTTTCTTT. This sequence encodes CASSLAGMNTEAFF.

The chain uses TRBV21-1 and TRBJ1-1; no check of the table's D call, TRBD1, against the DNA was made. TRBV21-1 is reported as a pseudogene. The CDR3 spans 16 residues. The CDR3 loop reads CASSNGGGQSNTEAFF. The DNA for the CDR3 is TGTGCCAGCAGCAATGGAGGTGGACAGTCGAACACTGAAGCTTTCTTT.

The V gene is TRBV25-1, the J gene TRBJ2-1; 11 nucleotides match TRBD2. V dropped 4 bases and J dropped 4; count of bases not matched to a gene: 9. The CDR3 runs to 17 residues. Looked up from germline, CDR1 is MGHDK and CDR2 is SYGVNS. The CDR3 sequence is CASSGPLAGGLYNEQFF. The CDR3 DNA is TGTGCCAGCAGTGGGCCCTTAGCGGGAGGGTTGTACAATGAGCAGTTCTTC.

The chain is built from TRBV25-1 and TRBJ2-7; the match to TRBD2 covers 8 bases. From germline, CDR1 is MGHDK and CDR2 SYGVNS. V lost 4 bases to trimming and J lost 6 bases; unmatched junction nucleotides: 5. This CDR3 is built from 13 residues. CDR3 sequence: CASSVREGLEQYF. CDR3 sequence (DNA): TGTGCCAGCAGTGTCCGGGAGGGCCTCGAGCAGTACTTC.

Turning to this clone: The same CDR3 can be traced to other DNA sequences in this sample. The rearrangement uses TRBV29-1 and TRBJ2-7; D is undetermined. Deletions cut 4 bases from V and 3 bases from J, with 4 bases between. Germline V gives CDR1 SQVTM, CDR2 ANQGSEA. This CDR3 is built from 10 residues. The CDR3 coding sequence is TGCAGCGTTGGCGACTACGAGCAGTACTTC. This codes for CSVGDYEQYF.

The rearrangement links TRBV6-2 or TRBV6-3 to TRBJ1-5; TRBD1 matches at 9 bases. J was trimmed by 6 bases and V by 2 bases; bases with no gene match: 5. Germline assignment: CDR1 MNHEY and CDR2 SVGEGT. The CDR3 is made up of 15 amino acids. The CDR3 DNA reads TGTGCCAGCAGTTACCTGGGACAGGGTCCTCAGCCCCAGCATTTT. The encoded protein is CASSYLGQGPQPQHF.

The count of this clone is one. V gene TRBV4-2 combines with J gene TRBJ2-3, with 11 nucleotides matching TRBD2. The CDR3 loop spans 16 amino acids. V lost 0 bases and J lost 2; bases outside the gene matches: 1. Germline V CDR1 and CDR2: LGHNA, YNFKEQ. The CDR3 DNA follows: TGTGCCAGCAGCCAAGATAGCGGGAGGGCCACAGATACGCAGTATTTT. Amino acids: CASSQDSGRATDTQYF.

V and J are TRBV6-1 and TRBJ2-1; 8 bases map to TRBD2. This CDR3 spans 16 amino acids. Germline V lookup: CDR1 MNHNS, CDR2 SASEGT. With V trimmed by 3 bases and J by 12 bases, 16 bases remained unmatched. The CDR3 bases are TGTGCCAGCAGTGAGCATCGAAACGGGGGGGCATCACGGCAGTTCTTC. This gives the protein CASSEHRNGGASRQFF.

The chain links TRBV6-4 to TRBJ2-7; D remains ambiguous. Trimming removed 8 bases from V and 3 bases from J, with 14 bases in between. This CDR3 contains 13 residues. Germline values: CDR1 MRHNA, CDR2 SNTAGT. As DNA, the CDR3 is TGTGCCAGCCGTTACCGATCTTTCTACGAGCAGTACTTC. Its translation: CASRYRSFYEQYF.

The chain links TRBV19 to TRBJ2-2; tentative D call: TRBD1 (6 bases). Trimming cost V 4 bases and J 4 bases, with 10 bases left between them. The CDR3 is 14 residues long. In germline, CDR1 is LNHDA, CDR2 SQIVND (reference sequence). The CDR3 loop reads CASSRKGGTGELFF. CDR3 coding DNA: TGTGCCAGTAGTAGAAAAGGGGGCACCGGGGAGCTGTTTTTT.

The CDR3, as DNA: TGTGCCAGCAGCCACTCCCCGCACGACGGGGCAGGAAAACTTAATCAGCCCCAGCATTTT. It specifies CASSHSPHDGAGKLNQPQHF. The chain recombines TRBV4-2 with TRBJ1-5; D might be TRBD1 (5 bases). Between the trimmed V and J ends, which lost 3 bases and 4 bases, there was a span of 28 bases. This CDR3 is 20 amino acids long. Per the germline V gene, CDR1 is LGHNA and CDR2 is YNFKEQ.

The chain uses TRBV5-6 and TRBJ1-2; 9 nucleotides line up with TRBD1. The germline gives CDR1 SGHDT, CDR2 YYEEEE. CDR3 length: 15 amino acids. Losses at the gene ends were 6 bases for V and 6 bases for J; bases not matched to a gene: 12. The CDR3 here is CASIFGTGLADGYTF. CDR3 nucleotide sequence: TGTGCCAGCATCTTTGGGACAGGGCTTGCCGATGGCTACACCTTC.

The CDR3 is CSVLIRDFRNEQFF. CDR3 sequence (DNA): TGCAGCGTGCTAATACGGGATTTCAGAAATGAGCAGTTCTTC. V and J are TRBV29-1 and TRBJ2-1; D might be TRBD2 (5 bases). The CDR3 contains 14 residues. Trimming pared 6 bases from V and 7 bases from J, leaving 19 bases between. Germline assignment: CDR1 SQVTM and CDR2 ANQGSEA.

The J gene is TRBJ2-3, the V gene TRBV7-9; D gene unclear. The CDR3 is made up of 16 amino acids. V was shortened by 5 bases and J by 0 bases, with 15 bases between the two germline ends. The germline CDR1 and CDR2 sequences are SEHNR and FQNEAQ (reference sequence). The CDR3 sequence is CASSSWNPVSTDTQYF. Here the CDR3 DNA reads TGTGCCAGCAGCAGCTGGAATCCCGTTAGCACAGATACGCAGTATTTT.

This clone showed up just a few times. The chain combines TRBV28 with TRBJ1-2; D uncertain. V lost 8 bases, J lost 6 bases, and 16 bases lay in between. The V gene's germline CDR1 is MDHEN and CDR2 SYDVKM. CDR3 size: 13 residues. CDR3 in amino acids: CASRIHSGDGYTF. The DNA of the CDR3 is TGTGCCAGCCGAATTCATTCTGGGGATGGCTACACCTTC.

The chain employs TRBV7-3 and TRBJ2-3, with D possibly TRBD2 on 7 matching bases. The CDR3 contains 15 residues. V lost 5 bases, J lost 2 bases, and 14 bases lay in between. Germline CDR1 reads SGHTA; CDR2 reads FQGTGA. In DNA, the CDR3 is TGTGCCAGCAGCGCCGGGGGGCCCCTCACAGATACGCAGTATTTT. Its translation: CASSAGGPLTDTQYF.

The genes are TRBV11-2 and TRBJ2-7; D gene ambiguous. Trimming stripped 5 bases from V and 2 bases from J, with 13 bases between. The germline V gene encodes CDR1 SGHAT and CDR2 FQNNGV. CDR3 length: 14 residues. CDR3 loop: CASSLRRLAYEQYF. CDR3 sequence (DNA): TGTGCCAGCAGCCTCCGTAGATTAGCCTACGAGCAGTACTTC.

The genes are TRBV7-2 and TRBJ2-7; D not resolved. CDR1 is SGHTA and CDR2 is FQGNSA in the germline V gene. The CDR3 totals 11 residues. Trimming took 2 bases from V and 5 from J, leaving 4 bases between them. The CDR3 nucleotides are TGTGCCAGCAGCTTATTAAACGAGCAGTACTTC. It codes for CASSLLNEQYF.

The chain joins TRBV10-1 to TRBJ2-7; D is unclear. Germline CDR1 WNHNN, CDR2 SYGVQD (reference sequence). The CDR3 is 14 amino acids. V was cut by 3 bases and J by 0 bases, with 9 bases left in between. This chain's CDR3 is CASSDPGRSYEQYF. For the CDR3, the DNA is TGCGCCAGCAGTGACCCGGGCCGCTCCTACGAGCAGTACTTC.

The rearrangement joins TRBV27 to TRBJ2-7; a possible D gene is TRBD1 (6 bases). In germline, CDR1 is MNHEY, CDR2 SMNVEV (reference sequence). The V and J ends lost 4 bases and 4 bases respectively, with 17 bases between them. The length of the CDR3 is 15 residues. The CDR3 region is CASSSTGTMRYEQYF. The CDR3 DNA reads TGTGCCAGCAGTTCAACCGGGACAATGAGATACGAGCAGTACTTC.

The rearrangement uses TRBV19 and TRBJ1-1; no clear D. CDR1 LNHDA and CDR2 SQIVND come from the germline V gene (reference sequence). The CDR3 is 14 amino acids. V was trimmed by 6 bases and J by 0 bases, leaving 11 bases between them. CDR3 residues: CASSPSLLNTEAFF. CDR3 coding DNA: TGTGCCAGTAGCCCAAGTCTACTGAACACTGAAGCTTTCTTT.